This T cell receptor beta chain comes out of a study of shared clonotypes between healthy human individuals. The protocol was immunoSEQ multiplex PCR, while the TCRdb copy is restricted to in-frame clones and leaves out a portion. The sample has roughly 1,100,000 clones, more than 60% seen once. CDR1 and CDR2 from the germline V gene are SGHNT and YYREEE (reference sequence). This CDR3 spans 14 amino acids. V lost 0 bases, J lost 4 bases, and 3 bases stayed unmatched. The clonotype comes from a man younger than 35 in good health. The V gene is TRBV5-4, the J gene TRBJ2-5, with 7 bases matching TRBD2. The sample taken for sequencing was memory CD4+ T cells sorted from blood. Subset meaning: CD45RA-negative fraction. The CDR3 here is CASSLVASGETQYF. The CDR3, as DNA: TGTGCCAGCAGCTTGGTGGCTAGCGGAGAGACCCAGTACTTC.